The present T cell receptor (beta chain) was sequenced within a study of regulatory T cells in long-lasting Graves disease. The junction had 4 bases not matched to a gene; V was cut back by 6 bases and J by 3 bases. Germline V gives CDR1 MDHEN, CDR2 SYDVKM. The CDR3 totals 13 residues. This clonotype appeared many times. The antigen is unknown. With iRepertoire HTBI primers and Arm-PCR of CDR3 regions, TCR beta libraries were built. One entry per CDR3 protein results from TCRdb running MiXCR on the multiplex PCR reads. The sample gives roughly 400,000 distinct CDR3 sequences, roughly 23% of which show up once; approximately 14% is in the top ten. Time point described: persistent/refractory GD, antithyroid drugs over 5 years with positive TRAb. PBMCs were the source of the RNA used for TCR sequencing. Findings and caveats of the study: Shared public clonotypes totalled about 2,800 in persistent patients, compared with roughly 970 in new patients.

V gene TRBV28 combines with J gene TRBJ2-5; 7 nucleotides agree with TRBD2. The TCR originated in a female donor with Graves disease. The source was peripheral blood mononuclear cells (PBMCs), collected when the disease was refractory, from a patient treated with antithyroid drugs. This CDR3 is CASSSGTKETQYF. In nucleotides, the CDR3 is TGTGCCAGCAGCTCCGGGACTAAAGAGACCCAGTACTTC.